This note documents a single TCR beta chain sequence. The data belong to a study of blood T cells in healthy people across ages. Donation came from healthy Caucasian individuals in Russia who were aged about 6 to 95. CDR3 length: 12 residues. In germline, CDR1 is DFQATT, CDR2 SNEGSKA (reference sequence). V was trimmed by 3 bases and J by 7 bases, leaving 10 bases between them. Then a second PCR, running roughly 6 to 11 cycles, was carried out with a sample-barcoded 5' primer and a J-beta primer mix. Each CDR3 protein is one row after TCRdb ran MiXCR on the 5' RACE reads. The sample has about 570,000 distinct CDR3 sequences, roughly a quarter seen once; the top ten hold less than 20%.

The sequencing sample was made of blood. The chain uses TRBV20-1 and TRBJ1-5; D gene unclear. This receptor was taken from a woman between 70 and 85 years old in good health. CDR3 in DNA: TGCAGTGCTAGGAGGGTTAGCCAGCCCCAGCATTTT. Translating gives CSARRVSQPQHF.